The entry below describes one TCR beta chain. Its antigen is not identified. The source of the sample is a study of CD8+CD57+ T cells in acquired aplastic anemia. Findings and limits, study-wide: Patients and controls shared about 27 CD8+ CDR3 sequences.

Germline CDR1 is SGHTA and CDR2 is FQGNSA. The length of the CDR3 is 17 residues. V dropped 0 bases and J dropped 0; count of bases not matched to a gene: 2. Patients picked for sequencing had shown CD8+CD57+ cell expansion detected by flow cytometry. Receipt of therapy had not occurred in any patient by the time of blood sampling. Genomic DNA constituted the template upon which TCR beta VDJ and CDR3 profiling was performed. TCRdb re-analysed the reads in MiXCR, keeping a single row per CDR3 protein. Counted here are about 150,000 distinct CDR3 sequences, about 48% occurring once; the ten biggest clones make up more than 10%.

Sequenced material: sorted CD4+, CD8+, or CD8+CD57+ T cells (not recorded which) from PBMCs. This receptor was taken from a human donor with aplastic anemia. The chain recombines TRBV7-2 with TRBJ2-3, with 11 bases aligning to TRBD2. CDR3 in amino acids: CASSLARTSGSTDTQYF. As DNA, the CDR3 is TGTGCCAGCAGCTTAGCGCGGACTAGCGGGAGCACAGATACGCAGTATTTT. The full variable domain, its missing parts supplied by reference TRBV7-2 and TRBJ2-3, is GAGVSQSPSNKVTEKGKDVELRCDPISGHTALYWYRQSLGQGLEFLIYFQGNSAPDKSGLPSDRFSAERTGGSVSTLTIQRTQQEDSAVYLCASSLARTSGSTDTQYFGPGTRLTVL.